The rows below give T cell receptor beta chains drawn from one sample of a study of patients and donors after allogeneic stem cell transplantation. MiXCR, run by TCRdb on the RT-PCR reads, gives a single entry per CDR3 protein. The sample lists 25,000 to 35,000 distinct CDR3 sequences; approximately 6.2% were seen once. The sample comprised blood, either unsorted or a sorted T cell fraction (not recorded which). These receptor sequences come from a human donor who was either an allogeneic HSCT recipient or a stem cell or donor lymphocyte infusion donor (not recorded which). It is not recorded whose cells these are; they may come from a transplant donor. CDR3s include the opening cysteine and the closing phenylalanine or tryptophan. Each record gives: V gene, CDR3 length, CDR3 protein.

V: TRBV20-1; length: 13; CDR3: CSARLAGVNEQFF
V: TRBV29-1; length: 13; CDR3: CSARATSGNEQFF
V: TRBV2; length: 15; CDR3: CASTAGFGGTDTQYF
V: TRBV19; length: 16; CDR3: CATKDRPSSYNSPLHF
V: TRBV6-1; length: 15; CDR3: CASSDVGTVPYEQYF
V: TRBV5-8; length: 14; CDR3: CASSFSGTGSGYTF
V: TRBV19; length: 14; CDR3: CASIPRVAYTEAFF
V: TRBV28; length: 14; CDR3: CASSLLAGHYEQYF
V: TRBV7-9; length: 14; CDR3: CASSSRQGRDEQYF
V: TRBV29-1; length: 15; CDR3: CSVGRLAGVIGELFF
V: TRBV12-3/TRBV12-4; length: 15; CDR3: CASRWSATNTGELFF
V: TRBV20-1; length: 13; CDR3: CSARQGGIYEQYF
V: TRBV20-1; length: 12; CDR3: CSASALGGPQHF
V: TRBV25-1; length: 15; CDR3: CASSEQGRGFTEAFF
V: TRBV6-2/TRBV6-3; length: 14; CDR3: CASGGTPNTGELFF
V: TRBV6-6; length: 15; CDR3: CASNKKKGNGEKLFF
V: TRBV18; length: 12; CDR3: CASSPEMIGYTF
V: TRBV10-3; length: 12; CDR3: CAIGGLEETQYF
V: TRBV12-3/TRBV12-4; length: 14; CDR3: CASRPGQLNQPQHF
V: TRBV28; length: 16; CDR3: CASTSAGSQMYNEQFF
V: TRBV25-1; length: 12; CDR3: CASSEYLETQYF
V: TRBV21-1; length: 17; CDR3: CASSRPWDRRAKNIQYF
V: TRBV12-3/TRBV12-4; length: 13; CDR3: CASTDRYNSPLHF
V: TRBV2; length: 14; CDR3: CASLAGVRSYEQYF
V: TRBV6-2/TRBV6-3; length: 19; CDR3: CASRPHPGTSGRLHYEQYF
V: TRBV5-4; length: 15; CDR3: CASSLGTTVNTEAFF
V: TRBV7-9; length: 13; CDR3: CASSLEVAGELFF
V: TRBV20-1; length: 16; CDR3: CSARDPLAGGTDTQYF
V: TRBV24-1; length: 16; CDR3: CATSDLRQGVGETQYF
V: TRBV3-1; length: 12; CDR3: CASSQGRNLAFF
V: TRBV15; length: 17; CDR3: CATSRLTWTPSPYEQYF
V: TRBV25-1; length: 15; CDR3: CASSESKGGPDTQYF
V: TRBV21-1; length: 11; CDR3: CASSKNNEQFF
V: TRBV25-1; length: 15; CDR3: CASTLGGGFHGEQYF
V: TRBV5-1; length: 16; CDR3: CASSSTGTSGYNEQFF
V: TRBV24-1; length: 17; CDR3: CATSAGSGTGAAYEQYF
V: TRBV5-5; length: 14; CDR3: CASSFTVSYNEQFF
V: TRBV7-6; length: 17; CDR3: CASSLRSGWTGANVLTF
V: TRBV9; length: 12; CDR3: CASSRQYNEQFF
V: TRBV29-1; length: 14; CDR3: CSGPRRGIPYEQYF
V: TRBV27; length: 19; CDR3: CASSPLFIMGTSGANVLTF
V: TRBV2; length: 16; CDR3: CASSLLEGLAYNEQFF
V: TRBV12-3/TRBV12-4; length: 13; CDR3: CASSPRGPGELFF
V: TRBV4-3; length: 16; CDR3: CASSQGVGFIYNEQFF
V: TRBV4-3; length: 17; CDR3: CASSQDSGLAGENEQFF
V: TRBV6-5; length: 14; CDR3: CASSYSPGGNEQFF
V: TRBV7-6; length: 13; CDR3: CASSWEAPNEQFF
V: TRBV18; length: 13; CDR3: CASSPQGYTEAFF
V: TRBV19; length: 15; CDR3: CASSIPAGTGTEAFF
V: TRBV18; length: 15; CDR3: CASSPQGASTDTQYF
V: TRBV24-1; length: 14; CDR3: CATLAGGLSYEQYF
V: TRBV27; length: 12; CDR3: CARGTSIHEQYF
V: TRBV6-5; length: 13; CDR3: CASSYGEAPEEYF